This T cell receptor (beta chain) was captured by sequencing in a study of blood T cell repertoires in COVID-19. Study information: From T cells, B-cell-depleted T cells, or PBMCs came the material, which was cDNA or gDNA.

The germline V and J ends were trimmed by 1 base and 5 bases, with 17 bases remaining between them. CDR1 LGHDT and CDR2 YNNKEL come from the germline V gene (reference sequence). The CDR3 covers 16 residues. Ages ranged from roughly 18 to 100 years, with residence in fewer than 25 US areas. Authors' methods: Estimated nucleated cell counts came from reference gene primer amplification. Assay: immunoSEQ multiplex PCR; the TCRdb copy retains only in-frame clones and omits some. The V and J calls and the clone size are those of that table, but D and trimming were determined from the DNA. This repertoire shows approximately 150,000 clones, approximately 80% found once; its top ten account for roughly 6%.

What was sequenced was PBMCs or T cells enriched from blood (not recorded which). The sequence derives from a man aged 35-49 years who had recovered from COVID-19. The chain employs TRBV3-1 (or the pseudogene TRBV3-2) and TRBJ1-1; no firm D call. In DNA form, the CDR3 reads TGTGCCAGCAGCCAAGGCCAGGATAGGCGTAGGACTGAAGCTTTCTTT. Translating gives CASSQGQDRRRTEAFF.